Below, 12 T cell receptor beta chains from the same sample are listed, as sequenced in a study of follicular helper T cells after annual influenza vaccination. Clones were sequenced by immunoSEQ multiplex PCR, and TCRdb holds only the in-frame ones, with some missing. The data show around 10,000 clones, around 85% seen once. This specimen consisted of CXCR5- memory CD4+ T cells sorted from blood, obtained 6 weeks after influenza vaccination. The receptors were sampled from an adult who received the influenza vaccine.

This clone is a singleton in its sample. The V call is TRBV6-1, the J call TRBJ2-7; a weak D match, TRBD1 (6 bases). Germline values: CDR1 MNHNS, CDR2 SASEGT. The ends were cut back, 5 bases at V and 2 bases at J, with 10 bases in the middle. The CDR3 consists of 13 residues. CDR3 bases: TGTGCCAGCAGTCACAGGGCCCCCTACGAGCAGTACTTC. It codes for CASSHRAPYEQYF.

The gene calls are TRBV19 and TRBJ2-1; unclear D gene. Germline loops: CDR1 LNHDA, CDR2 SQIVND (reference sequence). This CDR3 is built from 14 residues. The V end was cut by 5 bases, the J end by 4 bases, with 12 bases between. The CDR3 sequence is CASSPPSSYNEQFF. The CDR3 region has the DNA TGTGCCAGTAGTCCCCCGTCTAGTTACAATGAGCAGTTCTTC.

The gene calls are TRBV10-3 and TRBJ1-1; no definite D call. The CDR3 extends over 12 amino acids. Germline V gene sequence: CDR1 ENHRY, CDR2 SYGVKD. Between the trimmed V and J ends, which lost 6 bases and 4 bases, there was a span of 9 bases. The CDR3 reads CAIRGPSTEAFF. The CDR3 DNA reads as TGTGCCATCAGAGGGCCGTCCACTGAAGCTTTCTTT.

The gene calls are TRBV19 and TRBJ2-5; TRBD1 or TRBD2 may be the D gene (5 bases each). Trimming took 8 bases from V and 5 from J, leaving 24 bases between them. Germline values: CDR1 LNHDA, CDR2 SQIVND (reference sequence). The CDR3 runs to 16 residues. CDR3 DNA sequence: TGTGCCAGTTCCCCGGAGAGGGGCCTTACCGCTGAGACCCAGTACTTC. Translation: CASSPERGLTAETQYF.

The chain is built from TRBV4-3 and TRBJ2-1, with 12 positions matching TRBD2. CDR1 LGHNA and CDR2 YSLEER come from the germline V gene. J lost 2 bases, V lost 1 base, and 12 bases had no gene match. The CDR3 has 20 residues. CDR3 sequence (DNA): TGCGCCAGCAGCCAAGGGGCCCGCGAGGCTAGCGGGGGGGCCTACAATGAGCAGTTCTTC. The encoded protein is CASSQGAREASGGAYNEQFF.

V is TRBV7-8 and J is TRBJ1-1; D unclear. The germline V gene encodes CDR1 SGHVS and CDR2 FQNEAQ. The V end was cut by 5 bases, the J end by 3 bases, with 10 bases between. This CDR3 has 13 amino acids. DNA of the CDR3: TGTGCCAGCAGCCCCAGCCGGGACACTGAAGCTTTCTTT. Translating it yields CASSPSRDTEAFF.

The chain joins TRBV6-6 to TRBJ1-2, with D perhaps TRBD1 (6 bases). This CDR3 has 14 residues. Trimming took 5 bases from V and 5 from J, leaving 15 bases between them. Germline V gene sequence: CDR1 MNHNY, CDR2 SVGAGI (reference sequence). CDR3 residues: CASSPSRGSYGYTF. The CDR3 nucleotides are TGTGCCAGCAGTCCCTCCAGGGGTAGTTATGGCTACACCTTC.

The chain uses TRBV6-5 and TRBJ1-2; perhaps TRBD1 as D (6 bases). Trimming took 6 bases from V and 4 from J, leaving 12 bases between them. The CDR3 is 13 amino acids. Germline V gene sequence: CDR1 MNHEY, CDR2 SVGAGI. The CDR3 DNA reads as TGTGCCAGCAGACAGGACAGCATCTATGGCTACACCTTC. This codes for CASRQDSIYGYTF.

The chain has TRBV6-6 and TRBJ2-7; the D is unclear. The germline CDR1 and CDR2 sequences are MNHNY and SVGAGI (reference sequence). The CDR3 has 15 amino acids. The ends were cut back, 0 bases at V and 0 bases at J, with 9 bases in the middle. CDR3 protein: CASSYSTWSSYEQYF. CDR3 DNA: TGTGCCAGCAGTTACTCGACCTGGAGCTCCTACGAGCAGTACTTC.

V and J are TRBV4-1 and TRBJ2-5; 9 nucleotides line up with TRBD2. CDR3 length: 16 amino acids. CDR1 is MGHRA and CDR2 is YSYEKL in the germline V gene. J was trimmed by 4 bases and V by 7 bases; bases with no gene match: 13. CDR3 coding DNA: TGCGCCAGCACCCCGATCCCGGGACTAGCAGGAGAGACCCAGTACTTC. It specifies CASTPIPGLAGETQYF.

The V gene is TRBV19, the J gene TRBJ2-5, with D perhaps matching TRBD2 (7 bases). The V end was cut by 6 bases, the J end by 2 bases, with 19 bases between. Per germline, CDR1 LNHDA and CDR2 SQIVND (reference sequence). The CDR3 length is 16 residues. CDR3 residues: CASSQSPGGVQETQYF. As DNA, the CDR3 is TGTGCCAGTAGCCAGAGCCCGGGGGGCGTACAAGAGACCCAGTACTTC.

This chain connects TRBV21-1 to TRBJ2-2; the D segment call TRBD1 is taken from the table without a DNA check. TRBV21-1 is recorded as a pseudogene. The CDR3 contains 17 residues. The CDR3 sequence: CASSPIRDRENTGELFF. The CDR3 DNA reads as TGTGCCAGCAGTCCTATCCGGGACAGGGAGAACACCGGGGAGCTGTTTTTT.